One and the same sample provided the 13 T cell receptor beta chains below, sequenced in a study of T cells in Graves' hyperthyroidism and ophthalmopathy. TCR beta CDR3 regions were amplified from RNA. TCR CDR3 regions were first amplified by RT-PCR with HTBI primers. TCRdb ran MiXCR on the multiplex PCR reads and lists one entry per CDR3 protein. Among 300,000 to 500,000 distinct CDR3 sequences listed, more than 12% were seen once. The sample taken for sequencing was blood. These TCRs come from a woman aged 25-40 years with Graves' hyperthyroidism.

This clonotype was counted a few times. The chain recombines TRBV19 with TRBJ1-5; TRBD1 might be the D (5 bases). Germline V gene lookup returns CDR1 LNHDA and CDR2 SQIVND (reference sequence). This CDR3 region has 15 residues. V dropped 6 bases and J dropped 2 bases, with 14 bases sitting between them. Written as DNA, the CDR3 is TGTGCCAGTAGCGTTCGGACATTCGGCAATCAGCCCCAGCATTTT. Encoded protein: CASSVRTFGNQPQHF.

V and J are TRBV25-1 and TRBJ1-5; the D gene is possibly TRBD1 (5 bases). CDR1 MGHDK and CDR2 SYGVNS come from the germline V gene. Deletions cut 2 bases from V and 4 bases from J, with 9 bases between. The CDR3 length is 14 residues. The CDR3 coding sequence is TGTGCCAGCAGTGAAGGGGACTATAATCAGCCCCAGCATTTT. Translated, it gives CASSEGDYNQPQHF.

Only a few counts were recorded for this clonotype. The J gene is TRBJ2-7, the V gene TRBV7-9; 9 nucleotides agree with TRBD1. CDR3 size: 16 residues. With 5 bases clipped from V and 3 bases from J, the junction kept 11 bases outside the gene matches. CDR1 and CDR2 from the germline V gene are SEHNR and FQNEAQ (reference sequence). Here the CDR3 DNA reads TGTGCCAGCAGCCGACAGGGGGGCATTAAAGTCTACGAGCAGTACTTC. Its protein product is CASSRQGGIKVYEQYF.

For this clonotype: One base away lies a much larger clone, so this may be a sequencing read error. Since the CDR3 does not end with the conserved phenylalanine or tryptophan, this likely comes from a read error. The V and J genes are TRBV6-5 and TRBJ2-2; TRBD1 agrees at 12 bases. Per germline, CDR1 MNHEY and CDR2 SVGAGI. V lost 7 bases and J lost 4; bases outside the gene matches: 19. The length of the CDR3 is 20 residues. The CDR3 coding sequence is TGTGCCAGCACCTTACTCGGGTTATCCTGGGACAGGGGGCTCACCGGGGAGCTGTTTCTT. Translation: CASTLLGLSWDRGLTGELFL.

The chain recombines TRBV9 with TRBJ2-7; 11 bases agree with TRBD2. The V gene's germline CDR1 is SGDLS and CDR2 YYNGEE. CDR3 length: 18 amino acids. V dropped 0 bases and J dropped 0; count of bases not matched to a gene: 8. In nucleotides, the CDR3 is TGTGCCAGCAGCGTAGAGGCGGGGGGACTAGCGGCCTCCTACGAGCAGTACTTC. Its translation is CASSVEAGGLAASYEQYF. The full variable domain, in which reference TRBV9 and TRBJ2-7 provide the parts outside the CDR3, is DSGVTQTPKHLITATGQRVTLRCSPRSGDLSVYWYQQSLDQGLQFLIQYYNGEERAKGNILERFSAQQFPDLHSELNLSSLELGDSALYFCASSVEAGGLAASYEQYFGPGTRLTVT.

J is TRBJ1-5 and V is TRBV19; 7 nucleotides align to TRBD1. CDR1 and CDR2 from the germline V gene are LNHDA and SQIVND (reference sequence). CDR3 size: 15 residues. The junction had 5 bases not matched to a gene; V was cut back by 6 bases and J by 0 bases. In DNA form, the CDR3 reads TGTGCCAGTAGGACAGGGCGGTATAGCAATCAGCCCCAGCATTTT. It encodes CASRTGRYSNQPQHF.

This clonotype was detected ten times or more. The rearrangement uses TRBV20-1 and TRBJ1-1; TRBD1 agrees at 10 bases. CDR3 length: 12 residues. Germline V gene lookup returns CDR1 DFQATT and CDR2 SNEGSKA (reference sequence). Trimming cost V 5 bases and J 4 bases; bases outside gene matches: 1. In DNA form, the CDR3 reads TGCAGTGCTGGACAGGGGGGCACTGAAGCTTTCTTT. Translating it yields CSAGQGGTEAFF.

This clonotype was observed a handful of times. The chain has TRBV29-1 and TRBJ2-7, with TRBD2 identical over 9 bases. This CDR3 comprises 14 residues. CDR1 is SQVTM and CDR2 is ANQGSEA in the germline V gene. V shed 5 bases, J shed 1 base, and the junction held 6 bases outside the gene matches. CDR3 nucleotide sequence: TGCAGCGTTAACGTAGCGGGAGAATCCTACGAGCAGTACTTC. Amino acids: CSVNVAGESYEQYF.

This clonotype showed up just once. The CDR3 reads CASSSVLAREGGYEQYF. The CDR3 bases are TGTGCCAGTAGTTCCGTCCTTGCGCGGGAGGGCGGCTACGAGCAGTACTTC. V and J are TRBV19 and TRBJ2-7; the match to TRBD2 covers 9 bases. Trimming took 5 bases from V and 3 from J; bases not matched to a gene: 14. There are 17 residues in the CDR3. From germline, CDR1 is LNHDA and CDR2 SQIVND (reference sequence).

Many counts were recorded for this clonotype. The chain combines TRBV28 with TRBJ2-1; D perhaps matches TRBD2 (5 bases). CDR1 is MDHEN and CDR2 is SYDVKM in the germline V gene. The CDR3 is 13 amino acids. V lost 3 bases to trimming and J lost 6 bases, with 9 bases between them. The chain's CDR3 is CASSLVGSNEQFF. In DNA form, the CDR3 reads TGTGCCAGCAGTTTGGTTGGGAGCAATGAGCAGTTCTTC.

This clonotype was seen a few times. The gene calls are TRBV11-2 and TRBJ2-7; 8 bases align to TRBD2. This CDR3 comprises 16 residues. V lost 2 bases and J lost 2; bases outside the gene matches: 8. Germline assignment: CDR1 SGHAT and CDR2 FQNNGV. DNA for the CDR3: TGTGCCAGCAGCTTATCTTTGGTAGCGGGGACCTACGAGCAGTACTTC. This codes for CASSLSLVAGTYEQYF.

This clonotype was recorded at least ten times. The rearrangement uses TRBV3-1 and TRBJ2-7, with 11 bases identical to TRBD2. This CDR3 is 15 amino acids long. CDR1 is LGHDT, CDR2 YNNKEL, per germline (reference sequence). V dropped 1 base and J dropped 1; count of bases not matched to a gene: 0. The CDR3 DNA sequence: TGTGCCAGCAGCCAAGGACTAGCGGGATCCTACGAGCAGTACTTC. Amino acids: CASSQGLAGSYEQYF.

The rearrangement joins TRBV20-1 to TRBJ2-7; TRBD2 matches 12 bases. The CDR3 contains 13 residues. Trimming took 7 bases from V and 4 from J; bases not matched to a gene: 5. Per germline, CDR1 DFQATT and CDR2 SNEGSKA (reference sequence). The CDR3 sequence: CSEQTSGSYEQYF. The CDR3 nucleotides are TGCAGTGAACAGACTAGCGGGAGTTACGAGCAGTACTTC.